One and the same sample provided the 5 T cell receptor beta chains below, sequenced in a study of low-dose radiotherapy and immunotherapy resistance in tumors. First-strand cDNA relied on TRAV- and TRBV-specific primers spanning alpha and beta chains. With a V-primer adapter and a constant-region primer, TCRs were amplified for around 21 PCR cycles. TCRdb reprocessed the reads via MiXCR and lists one record per CDR3 protein. The sample includes 85,000 to 100,000 distinct CDR3 sequences, 9.4% seen only once; the top ten take approximately 0.98%. The time point here: before trial treatment. Sample: PBMCs, taken before treatment. The receptors derive from a male donor with prostate cancer.

There are many counts of this clonotype. The genes are TRBV21-1 and TRBJ2-2. TRBV21-1 is marked as a pseudogene. CDR3 length equals 17 residues. CDR3 region: CASSHTQVGQNTGELFF. CDR3 nucleotides: TGTGCCAGCAGCCATACGCAGGTCGGGCAGAACACCGGGGAGCTGTTTTTT.

This clonotype was seen many times. The chain employs TRBV28 and TRBJ1-4; D unresolved. Trimming cost V 1 base and J 7 bases, with 13 bases left between them. CDR3 length: 15 amino acids. The germline CDR1 and CDR2 sequences are MDHEN and SYDVKM. The CDR3 loop reads CASSLYTEVGEKLFF. The CDR3 DNA is TGTGCCAGCAGTTTATACACCGAGGTCGGTGAAAAACTGTTTTTT.

This clonotype has at least ten counts. The chain joins TRBV20-1 to TRBJ2-2, with D possibly matching TRBD2 (5 bases). Trimming cost V 5 bases and J 5 bases, with 18 bases left between them. The CDR3 totals 15 residues. Germline values: CDR1 DFQATT, CDR2 SNEGSKA (reference sequence). CDR3 in amino acids: CSAGPLVWDTGELFF. The CDR3 DNA reads as TGCAGTGCTGGACCACTAGTTTGGGATACCGGGGAGCTGTTTTTT.

This clonotype has ten or more counts. The V gene is TRBV10-3, the J gene TRBJ2-3, with 7 bases identical to TRBD2. This CDR3 spans 16 amino acids. Per germline, CDR1 ENHRY and CDR2 SYGVKD. The V and J ends lost 3 bases and 1 base, in that order; junction bases with no gene match: 7. The CDR3, as DNA: TGTGCCATCAGTGACGGGGCTAGCGGACGCACAGATACGCAGTATTTT. Translating gives CAISDGASGRTDTQYF.

Ten or more counts support this clonotype. The CDR3 sequence is CASSLLPGLAGGVYEQYF. CDR3 sequence (DNA): TGTGCCAGCAGTTTACTCCCGGGACTAGCGGGAGGGGTTTACGAGCAGTACTTC. The chain joins TRBV28 to TRBJ2-7, with 16 bases that match TRBD2. V gave up 2 bases and J gave up 4 bases; unmatched junction bases: 8. Looked up from germline, CDR1 is MDHEN and CDR2 is SYDVKM. The length of the CDR3 is 18 residues.